This passage covers 22 T cell receptor beta chains from one sample sequenced in a study of blood T cells in healthy people across ages (dated by TCRdb to the mid-2010s). Library preparation used 5' RACE. TCRdb names Illumina HiSeq 2500 as the instrument used. The second PCR ran for about 6 to 12 cycles and used a J-beta primer mix along with a sample-barcoded 5' primer. TCRdb reprocessing: public reads trimmed at Q25 with fastp, clones called with MiXCR, in-frame beta chains kept. Identical CDR3 proteins give one entry, which carries the most common genes and DNA. Within this sample are about 810,000 distinct CDR3 sequences, with roughly 40% of them counted one time only. The top ten clones comprise roughly 13% of the sample. The sequenced material came from blood. These TCRs come from a man between 18 and 29 years old in good health.

There are a few counts of this clonotype. The chain recombines TRBV7-2 with TRBJ1-4; the D is unclear. The germline gives CDR1 SGHTA, CDR2 FQGNSA. The length of the CDR3 is 12 residues. The V and J ends lost 5 bases and 6 bases respectively, with 7 bases between them. The CDR3, as DNA: TGTGCCAGCAGCCTCGAGGATGAAAAACTGTTTTTT. Amino acid sequence: CASSLEDEKLFF. The whole variable domain, remainder taken from reference TRBV7-2 and TRBJ1-4, is GAGVSQSPSNKVTEKGKDVELRCDPISGHTALYWYRQSLGQGLEFLIYFQGNSAPDKSGLPSDRFSAERTGGSVSTLTIQRTQQEDSAVYLCASSLEDEKLFFGSGTQLSVL.

This chain joins TRBV5-1 and TRBJ2-1; TRBD1 agrees at 7 bases. Trimming removed 4 bases from V and 4 bases from J; junction bases left unmatched: 2. Per germline, CDR1 SGHRS and CDR2 YFSETQ. This CDR3 comprises 13 residues. The DNA of the CDR3 is TGCGCCAGCAGCAGGGGACAGTACAATGAGCAGTTCTTC. Residues: CASSRGQYNEQFF. The complete variable domain, with remaining parts taken from reference TRBV5-1 and TRBJ2-1, reads KAGVTQTPRYLIKTRGQQVTLSCSPISGHRSVSWYQQTPGQGLQFLFEYFSETQRNKGNFPGRFSGRQFSNSRSEMNVSTLELGDSALYLCASSRGQYNEQFFGPGTRLTVL.

A single count supports this clonotype. V usage is TRBV12-5 and J usage is TRBJ2-6; D remains unclear. Looked up from germline, CDR1 is LGHNT and CDR2 is FRNRAP. The ends were cut back, 2 bases at V and 0 bases at J, with 17 bases in the middle. The CDR3 length is 19 residues. CDR3 bases: TGTGCTAGTGGTTTGTTCGGGCCCCAGAGGCGCTCTGGGGCCAACGTCCTGACTTTC. Its translation is CASGLFGPQRRSGANVLTF.

CDR3 region: CASSESGQNYEQYF. The DNA of the CDR3 is TGTGCCAGCAGTGAATCGGGGCAGAACTACGAGCAGTACTTC. The J gene is TRBJ2-7, the V gene TRBV2; possibly TRBD1 or TRBD2 for D (5 bases each). Per germline, CDR1 SNHLY and CDR2 FYNNEI. Trimming shortened V by 2 bases and J by 3 bases, and 11 bases separated the two germline ends. The CDR3 loop spans 14 amino acids. Full variable domain (rest looked up from reference TRBV2 and TRBJ2-7): EPEVTQTPSHQVTQMGQEVILRCVPISNHLYFYWYRQILGQKVEFLVSFYNNEISEKSEIFDDQFSVERPDGSNFTLKIRSTKLEDSAMYFCASSESGQNYEQYFGPGTRLTVT.

The rearrangement uses TRBV7-2 and TRBJ1-1; 9 positions match TRBD1. The V gene end was trimmed by 1 base and the J gene end by 1 base; junction bases not matched to a gene: 4. This CDR3 comprises 16 residues. The germline V gene has CDR1 SGHTA and CDR2 FQGNSA. The CDR3 region is CASSLGTGAGNTEAFF. Here the CDR3 DNA reads TGTGCCAGCAGCTTAGGGACAGGGGCCGGGAACACTGAAGCTTTCTTT.

This clonotype was observed at least ten times. The V gene is TRBV20-1, the J gene TRBJ2-5; the D is unclear. The germline V and J ends were trimmed by 6 bases and 1 base, with 6 bases remaining between them. The V gene's germline CDR1 is DFQATT and CDR2 SNEGSKA (reference sequence). This CDR3 has 11 amino acids. CDR3 protein: CSALSQETQYF. The DNA for the CDR3 is TGCAGTGCCTTGAGCCAAGAGACCCAGTACTTC.

The table lists this clonotype with many counts. The V gene is TRBV10-3, the J gene TRBJ2-3; 7 positions match TRBD1. Trimming removed 6 bases from V and 0 bases from J; junction bases left unmatched: 6. Germline CDR1 and CDR2: ENHRY and SYGVKD. CDR3 length equals 15 residues. CDR3 loop: CAIRGDSSSTDTQYF. The CDR3 region has the DNA TGTGCCATCAGGGGGGACAGTTCTAGCACAGATACGCAGTATTTT.

J is TRBJ2-1 and V is TRBV5-1; 8 bases line up with TRBD2. The CDR3 contains 14 residues. Losses at the gene ends were 4 bases for V and 6 bases for J; bases not matched to a gene: 6. Germline assignment: CDR1 SGHRS and CDR2 YFSETQ. The CDR3 nucleotides read TGCGCCAGCAGCCCCCCGGGGGGGCCCAATGAGCAGTTCTTC. Amino acid sequence: CASSPPGGPNEQFF.

As regards this clonotype: This could be a read error, since a much larger clone is one nucleotide away. In DNA, the CDR3 is TGTGCCATCAGTACCGGGCCTAGCGGTTTCGAGAATGAGCAGTTCTTC. It is translated as CAISTGPSGFENEQFF. The chain employs TRBV10-3 and TRBJ2-1, with 7 bases fitting TRBD2. The CDR3 extends over 16 amino acids. V lost 5 bases, J lost 7 bases, and 14 bases stayed unmatched. Germline V gene lookup returns CDR1 ENHRY and CDR2 SYGVKD.

This rearrangement joins TRBV7-2 to TRBJ2-1; D is perhaps TRBD1 or TRBD2 (6 bases each). Germline V gives CDR1 SGHTA, CDR2 FQGNSA. The CDR3 spans 15 residues. Trimming pared 6 bases from V and 8 bases from J, leaving 20 bases between. The CDR3, as DNA: TGTGCCAGCAGTCTAACCGGGGGCCCTATCGATGAGCAGTTCTTC. Its protein is CASSLTGGPIDEQFF. The whole variable domain, remainder taken from reference TRBV7-2 and TRBJ2-1, is GAGVSQSPSNKVTEKGKDVELRCDPISGHTALYWYRQSLGQGLEFLIYFQGNSAPDKSGLPSDRFSAERTGGSVSTLTIQRTQQEDSAVYLCASSLTGGPIDEQFFGPGTRLTVL.

This clonotype came up a few times. J is TRBJ2-3 and V is TRBV6-1, with D perhaps being TRBD1 or TRBD2 (5 bases each). V was cut by 2 bases and J by 5 bases, with 11 bases left in between. The length of the CDR3 is 14 residues. The V gene's germline CDR1 is MNHNS and CDR2 SASEGT. CDR3 protein: CASSEPRGGDTQYF. The CDR3 region has the DNA TGTGCCAGCAGTGAACCGAGGGGTGGAGATACGCAGTATTTT.

In the case of this clonotype: This sequence may be a read error, since a much larger clone differs from it by one base. This chain joins TRBV12-3 or TRBV12-4 and TRBJ1-1; D is undetermined. The CDR3 is 14 residues long. CDR3 DNA sequence: TGTACCAGCAGTTTGACTGGGCAGAACACTGAAGCTTTCTTT. It encodes CTSSLTGQNTEAFF.

The rearrangement links TRBV5-1 to TRBJ1-1, with D perhaps TRBD1 (5 bases). The ends were cut back, 4 bases at V and 1 base at J, with 17 bases in the middle. Germline CDR1 is SGHRS and CDR2 is YFSETQ. The CDR3 totals 16 residues. The chain's CDR3 is CASSPIMGQENTEAFF. CDR3 DNA: TGCGCCAGCAGCCCTATTATGGGGCAGGAGAACACTGAAGCTTTCTTT.

This clonotype was recorded a few times. This sequence joins TRBV20-1 and TRBJ1-1; 9 bases fit TRBD1. CDR3 length equals 13 residues. Trimming removed 3 bases from V and 4 bases from J; junction bases left unmatched: 3. Germline-derived CDR1 and CDR2 are DFQATT and SNEGSKA (reference sequence). In DNA, the CDR3 is TGCAGTGCTAGGGACAGGGGATTCACTGAAGCTTTCTTT. It encodes CSARDRGFTEAFF.

This clonotype has more than one count but fewer than ten. The genes are TRBV25-1 and TRBJ1-2; D is unresolved. This CDR3 is built from 14 residues. Trimming stripped 1 base from V and 1 base from J, with 7 bases between. Germline CDR1 and CDR2: MGHDK and SYGVNS. The CDR3 region has the DNA TGTGCCAGCAGTGAATGGGAGATTAACTATGGCTACACCTTC. It yields the protein CASSEWEINYGYTF.

Concerning this clonotype itself: One base away lies a much larger clone, so this may be a sequencing read error. The chain is built from TRBV4-3 and TRBJ2-5; 7 bases agree with TRBD1. The length of the CDR3 is 13 residues. Germline loops: CDR1 LGHNA, CDR2 YSLEER. The CDR3 DNA sequence: TGCGCCGGCAGCCAAGACAGGGCAGAGACCCAGTACTTC. Translating it yields CAGSQDRAETQYF.

This clonotype was seen repeatedly, ten times or more. The chain uses TRBV10-3 and TRBJ1-4; D is uncertain. V lost 6 bases and J lost 7, with 15 bases in between. The CDR3 runs 14 residues. Germline V gene data show CDR1 as ENHRY and CDR2 as SYGVKD. The CDR3 DNA reads as TGTGCCATCAGCCCAGACATTTTGGGTGAAAAACTGTTTTTT. Translating it yields CAISPDILGEKLFF.

This clonotype was seen more than once but under ten times. This rearrangement joins TRBV14 to TRBJ1-2; D is uncertain. Germline V gene data show CDR1 as SGHDN and CDR2 as FVKESK. V was clipped by 1 base and J by 8 bases, with 11 bases between them. The CDR3 loop spans 13 amino acids. The CDR3 is CASSQGMAGGYTF. The CDR3 bases are TGTGCCAGCAGCCAAGGAATGGCCGGGGGCTACACCTTC.

As to this clonotype: One junction end does not reproduce the germline sequence, and a read error may be involved. The chain uses TRBV28 and TRBJ2-7; 7 positions match TRBD2. The CDR3 totals 16 residues. Germline V gene sequence: CDR1 MDHEN, CDR2 SYDVKM. This CDR3 is CASRLSGGGSPYEQYF. The CDR3 DNA sequence: TGTGCCAGCAGGTTATCCGGCGGGGGTTCACCCTACGAGCAGTACTTC.

This clonotype was detected a few times. V and J are TRBV12-3 or TRBV12-4 and TRBJ1-5; D unclear. The CDR3 runs 13 residues. V lost 3 bases and J 11 bases, leaving 14 bases between the germline ends. The CDR3 DNA reads as TGTGCCAGCAGTTTGGACGGAGCGACGGCCCAGCATTTT. The encoded protein is CASSLDGATAQHF.

This clonotype showed up many times. This chain joins TRBV7-9 and TRBJ2-7; D tentatively reads TRBD1 or TRBD2 (5 bases each). CDR3 length: 14 residues. V lost 5 bases and J lost 3, with 14 bases in between. Germline lookup yields CDR1 SEHNR and CDR2 FQNEAQ (reference sequence). CDR3 sequence (DNA): TGTGCCAGCAGCACCCGGGACCCGAACTACGAGCAGTACTTC. The encoded protein is CASSTRDPNYEQYF. The variable domain in full, with the rest retrieved from reference TRBV7-9 and TRBJ2-7, is DTGVSQNPRHKITKRGQNVTFRCDPISEHNRLYWYRQTLGQGPEFLTYFQNEAQLEKSRLLSDRFSAERPKGSFSTLEIQRTEQGDSAMYLCASSTRDPNYEQYFGPGTRLTVT.

The V call is TRBV4-3, the J call TRBJ2-2; 9 positions match TRBD2. With 0 bases clipped from V and 7 bases from J, the junction kept 6 bases outside the gene matches. Per the germline V gene, CDR1 is LGHNA and CDR2 is YSLEER. This CDR3 region has 16 residues. The CDR3 sequence: CASSQDPAGGFGELFF. The DNA for the CDR3 is TGCGCCAGCAGCCAAGATCCAGCGGGGGGTTTCGGGGAGCTGTTTTTT.